This T cell receptor beta chain is from a study of T cells expressing NK-cell markers. The wider study: Obtained from sorted CD3+CD56+NKG2C+, CD3+CD56+NKG2C- and CD3+CD56-NKG2C+ T cells were the TCR beta repertoires. Eight donors were sequenced, of whom seven were HCMV-seropositive, while the remaining one was HCMV-seronegative.

Findings of the study overall: Whether the expanded NKG2C+ T cell clones recognized HCMV remained unclear.

In regard to this clonotype: Its antigen is as yet unknown.

TCRdb re-called the 5' RACE reads; every CDR3 protein appears as one record, without DNA. The table for this sample gives around 550,000 distinct CDR3 sequences. CDR1 MNHEY and CDR2 SMNVEV come from the germline V gene (reference sequence). The length of the CDR3 is 14 residues. This TCR was recovered from a young man in good health. The gene calls are TRBV27 and TRBJ2-7; checking the TCRdb D call of TRBD2 is not possible without DNA. Sequencing used blood T cells: a sorted CD56 or NKG2C T cell subset, CD4+ or CD8+ T cells, or bulk PBMC T cells (not recorded which). The CDR3 loop reads CASRRLAGVREQYF.